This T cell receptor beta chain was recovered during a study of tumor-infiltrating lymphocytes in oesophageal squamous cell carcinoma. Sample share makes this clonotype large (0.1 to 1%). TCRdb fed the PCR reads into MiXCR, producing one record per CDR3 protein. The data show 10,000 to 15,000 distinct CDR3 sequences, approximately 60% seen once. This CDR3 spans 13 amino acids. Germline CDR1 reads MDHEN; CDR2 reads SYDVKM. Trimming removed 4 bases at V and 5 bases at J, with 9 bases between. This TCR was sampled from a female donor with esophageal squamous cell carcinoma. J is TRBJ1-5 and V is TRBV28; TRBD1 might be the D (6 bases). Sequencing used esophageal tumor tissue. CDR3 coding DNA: TGTGCCAGCAGTTGGGACACATATCAGCCCCAGCATTTT. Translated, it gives CASSWDTYQPQHF.